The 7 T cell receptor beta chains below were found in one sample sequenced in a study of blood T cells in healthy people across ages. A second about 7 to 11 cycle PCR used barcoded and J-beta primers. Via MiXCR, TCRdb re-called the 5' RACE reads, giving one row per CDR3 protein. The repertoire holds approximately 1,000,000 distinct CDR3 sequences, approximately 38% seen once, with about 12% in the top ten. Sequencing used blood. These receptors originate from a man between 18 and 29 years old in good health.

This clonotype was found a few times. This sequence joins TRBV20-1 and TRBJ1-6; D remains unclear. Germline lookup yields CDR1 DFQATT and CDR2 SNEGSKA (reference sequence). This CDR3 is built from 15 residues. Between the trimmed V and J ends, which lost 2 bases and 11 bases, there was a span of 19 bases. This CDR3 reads CSARLAAAAGAPLHF. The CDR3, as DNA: TGCAGTGCTAGATTGGCTGCGGCCGCTGGGGCACCCCTCCACTTT.

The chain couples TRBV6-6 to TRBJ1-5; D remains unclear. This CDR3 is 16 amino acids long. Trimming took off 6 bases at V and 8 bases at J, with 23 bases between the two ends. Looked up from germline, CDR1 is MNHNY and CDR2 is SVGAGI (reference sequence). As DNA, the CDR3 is TGTGCCAGCAGCCCCTTGAGGCCCGACGGGTTTAAGCCCCAGCATTTT. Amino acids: CASSPLRPDGFKPQHF.

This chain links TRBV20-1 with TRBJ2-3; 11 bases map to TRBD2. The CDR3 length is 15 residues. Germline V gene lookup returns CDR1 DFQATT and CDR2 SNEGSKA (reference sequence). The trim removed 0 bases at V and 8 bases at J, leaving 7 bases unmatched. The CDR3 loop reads CSARDPSGGMGTQYF. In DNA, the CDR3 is TGCAGTGCTAGAGATCCTAGCGGGGGGATGGGTACGCAGTATTTT.

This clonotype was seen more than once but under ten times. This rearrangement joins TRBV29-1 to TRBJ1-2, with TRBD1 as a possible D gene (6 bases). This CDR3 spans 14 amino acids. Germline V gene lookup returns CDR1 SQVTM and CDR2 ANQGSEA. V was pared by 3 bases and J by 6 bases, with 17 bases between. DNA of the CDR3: TGCAGCGTTGATTCTTGGGTGGGGGGCGATGGCTACACCTTC. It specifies CSVDSWVGGDGYTF.

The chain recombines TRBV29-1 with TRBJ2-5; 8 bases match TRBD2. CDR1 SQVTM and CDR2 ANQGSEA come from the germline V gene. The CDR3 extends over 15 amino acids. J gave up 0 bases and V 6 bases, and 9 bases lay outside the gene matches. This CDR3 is CSVGSGSLYQETQYF. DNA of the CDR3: TGCAGCGTCGGGAGCGGGAGCCTGTACCAAGAGACCCAGTACTTC.

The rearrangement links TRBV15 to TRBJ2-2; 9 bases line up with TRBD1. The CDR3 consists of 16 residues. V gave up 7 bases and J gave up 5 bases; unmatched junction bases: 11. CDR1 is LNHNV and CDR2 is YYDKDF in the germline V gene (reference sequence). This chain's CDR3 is CATNRGTGKNTGELFF. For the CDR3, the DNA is TGTGCCACCAACCGCGGGACAGGGAAGAATACCGGGGAGCTGTTTTTT.

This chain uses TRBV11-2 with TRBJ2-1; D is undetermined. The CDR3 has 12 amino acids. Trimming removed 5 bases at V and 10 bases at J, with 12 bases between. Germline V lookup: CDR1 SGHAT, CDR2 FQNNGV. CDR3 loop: CASSPPFGEQFF. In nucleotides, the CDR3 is TGTGCCAGCAGCCCTCCATTTGGGGAGCAGTTCTTC.